The T cell receptor (beta chain) described here comes from a study of blood T cell repertoires in COVID-19. The V end lost 4 bases, the J end lost 9 bases, and 11 bases lay between the germline ends. This CDR3 is built from 12 residues. The germline V gene has CDR1 SGHKS and CDR2 YYEKEE (reference sequence). Measured with immunoSEQ multiplex PCR; TCRdb has only the in-frame clones, and not every one. The table has about 240,000 clones, 83% seen once; the top ten hold 3.6%. The sequenced sample consisted of PBMCs or T cells enriched from blood (not recorded which). The TCR originated in a woman aged 40 to 50 who had been exposed to COVID-19. The chain uses TRBV5-5 and TRBJ2-1, with a weak D call TRBD2 (5 bases). The CDR3 nucleotides are TGTGCCAGCAGCCCGACTATGGGTGAGCAGTTCTTC. It codes for CASSPTMGEQFF.